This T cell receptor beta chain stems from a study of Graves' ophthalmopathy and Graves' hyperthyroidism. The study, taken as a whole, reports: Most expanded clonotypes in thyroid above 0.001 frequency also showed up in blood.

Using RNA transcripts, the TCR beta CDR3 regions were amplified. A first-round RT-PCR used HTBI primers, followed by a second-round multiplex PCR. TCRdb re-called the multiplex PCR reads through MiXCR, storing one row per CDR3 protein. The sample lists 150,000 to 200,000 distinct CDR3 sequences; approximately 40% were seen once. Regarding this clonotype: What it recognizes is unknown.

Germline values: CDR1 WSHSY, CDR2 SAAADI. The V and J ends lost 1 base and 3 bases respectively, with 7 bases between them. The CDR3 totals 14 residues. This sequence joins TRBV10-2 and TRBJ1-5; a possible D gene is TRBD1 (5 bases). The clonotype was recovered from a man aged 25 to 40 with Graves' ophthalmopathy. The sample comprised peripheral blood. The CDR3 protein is CASSEWGNNQPQHF. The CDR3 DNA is TGCGCCAGCAGTGAGTGGGGGAACAATCAGCCCCAGCATTTT.